This is a list of T cell receptor beta chains from one sample in a study of breast tumors, draining lymph nodes, adjacent tissues. TCRdb analysed the multiplex PCR reads with MiXCR anew, one entry per CDR3 protein. The sample holds about 230,000 distinct CDR3 sequences, roughly 32% seen once. The specimen was axillary lymph node tissue. These TCRs come from a female donor with breast cancer. Some clones in this sample may be carry-over from other donors' samples. The CDR3 runs from the conserved cysteine through the conserved F or W. The D gene is left open where the match is weak. Clone size is not always given. Where it is, it says once, few, many or a class for expanded clones.

TRBV20-1	-	-	TRBJ2-7	TGCAGTGTCCCGGACACCTACGAGCAGTACTTC	CSVPDTYEQYF
TRBV9	TRBD2	many	TRBJ2-2	TGTGCCAGCAGCGTAGCGGGAGGGCTCGCCGGGGAGCTGTTTTTT	CASSVAGGLAGELFF
TRBV19	-	many	TRBJ2-4	TGTGCCAGTAGTAGTACGGGACCAGCCAAAAACATTCAGTACTTC	CASSSTGPAKNIQYF
TRBV29-1	-	-	TRBJ2-3	TGCAGCGTTGTACCACGGGGCAGCACAGATACGCAGTATTTT	CSVVPRGSTDTQYF
TRBV19	TRBD1	many	TRBJ2-2	TGTGCCAGTAGTTCCCGGGTTGCCGGGACAGGGTTGTCCGGGGAGCTGTTTTTT	CASSSRVAGTGLSGELFF
TRBV9	-	-	TRBJ1-6	-	CASSVGQGSNSPPHF
TRBV6-1	-	many	TRBJ2-5	TGTGCCAGCAGCGACCTCCCTAGGGAGACCCAGTACTTC	CASSDLPRETQYF
TRBV6-5	-	many	TRBJ2-1	TGTGCCAGCAGTCACCTCCAAGCGATCAACAATGAGCAGTTCTTC	CASSHLQAINNEQFF
TRBV28	-	many	TRBJ1-3	TGTGCCAGCAGTGGACAGAATGGAAACACCATATATTTT	CASSGQNGNTIYF
TRBV6-5	-	-	TRBJ2-1	TGTGTCAGCAGTCGTCAGGGTGGGTCCTACAATGAGCAGTTCTTC	CVSSRQGGSYNEQFF
TRBV4-1	TRBD1	-	TRBJ2-7	TGCGCCAGCAGCCAAGTCGCGACAGGGGTCTCCGAGCAGTACTTC	CASSQVATGVSEQYF
TRBV6-5	-	many	TRBJ2-6	TGTGCCAGCAGAACGCCCAGGAGGGCCAACGTCCTGACTTTC	CASRTPRRANVLTF
TRBV5-1	-	many	TRBJ1-2	TGCGCCAGCAGTAGACAGGCCCAGCAGTATAACTATGGCTACACCTTC	CASSRQAQQYNYGYTF
TRBV19	-	many	TRBJ2-1	TGTGCCAGTAGTATGGGGCTCCAATACAATGAGCAGTTCTTC	CASSMGLQYNEQFF
TRBV5-1	-	many	TRBJ2-5	TGCGCCAGCAGCTTCGGGGAGCGCCAAGACACCCAGTACTTC	CASSFGERQDTQYF
TRBV30	TRBD1	many	TRBJ1-2	TGTGCCTGGAGTGACCAGACAGGGGAATATGGCTACACCTTC	CAWSDQTGEYGYTF
TRBV11-2	TRBD2	-	TRBJ2-7	TGTGCCAGCAGCTCCACTAGCGGGTCCTCCTACGAGCGGTACTTC	CASSSTSGSSYERYF
TRBV11-2	-	few	TRBJ1-1	TGTGCCAGCAAAGGCACTGAAGCTTTCTTT	CASKGTEAFF
TRBV20-1	-	-	TRBJ2-7	TGCAGTGCTACCACCCTGGGGAGTGGTTACGAGCAGTACTTC	CSATTLGSGYEQYF
TRBV20-1	-	medium-sized	TRBJ2-5	TGCAGTGCTAGAGATGCTGCTAGCAGAAGCGAGACCCAGTACTTC	CSARDAASRSETQYF
TRBV30	-	-	TRBJ1-6	TGTGCCTGGAGGGGAGACACAGGGTATAATTCACCCCTCCACTTT	CAWRGDTGYNSPLHF
TRBV5-8	TRBD2	many	TRBJ2-3	TGTGCCAGCAGCTGGGGACTAGCGGGGAGCACAGATACGCAGTATTTT	CASSWGLAGSTDTQYF